This T cell receptor (beta chain) was captured by sequencing in a study of blood T cell repertoires in COVID-19 (dated by TCRdb to 2020 to 2021). Study-level background: Samples from collaborators originated in the United States, Italy and Spain and spanned both the acute and convalescent phases of COVID-19. Deeply sampled blood TCRbeta repertoires from subjects exposed to, actively infected with, or recovered from COVID-19 were included in the dataset. Samples came from the ongoing ImmuneRACE study (first 160 participants) plus 1,254 subjects from 6 global collaborators. The repertoires were released in a freely available public database intended as a resource for research on the immune response to SARS-CoV-2. The material from the prospective study consisted of cDNA or gDNA derived from T cells, B-cell-depleted T cells, or PBMCs. Sample metadata almost always included a de-identified subject ID, COVID-19 status, age in years and sex. Where HLA class I and class II types were available, the types were taken from metadata supplied by the sample provider, not from assay-based typing.

One collaborating source in Seattle enrolled patients while the patients were actively infected and followed the patients over time throughout the course of disease. Whole blood was collected in K2EDTA tubes by collaborating institutions according to the institutions' own protocols. For TCRbeta analysis, collaborators shipped samples as frozen whole blood, isolated PBMCs, or DNA extracted from either of those sample types. TCRbeta CDR3 regions were amplified from genomic DNA using the immunoSEQ Assay, a bias-controlled multiplex PCR. Under the source paper's analysis protocol: Within the assay, amplification of reference gene primers was used to estimate how many nucleated cells each sample contained. To quantify the absolute abundance of each unique TCRbeta CDR3 rearrangement, sequence reads were collapsed and filtered. For each sample, productive Simpson clonality was calculated by taking the square root of Simpson's diversity index across productive rearrangements. TCRdb obtained this table from immuneACCESS and retained in-frame rearrangements with V and J assigned. These tables miss some clones; where compared with another copy, unresolved V genes account for less than half of the shortfall, and the remainder is unexplained. Clone size and V and J calls were adopted from that table, with D and trimming inferred from the DNA. The sample table shows fewer than 700,000 clones, and roughly nine tenths are seen once. The top ten clonotypes cover roughly 8% of the sample.

Results and caveats for the whole study, not just this receptor: The quantity of clinical and demographic metadata differed by source and by participant and was supplied without curation.

A note on this clone: The target of this receptor is not known. Base-call qualities are not available, and no considerably larger clone is one nucleotide away.

The TCR originated in a woman aged 45 to 65 with COVID-19, enrolled during active disease. Sequencing was done on a sample of peripheral blood.

For the CDR3, the sequence is CASSPTVTNEKLFF. In nucleotides, the sequence is TGTGCCAGCAGCCCGACAGTCACTAATGAAAAACTGTTTTTT. The V gene is TRBV9 and the J gene is TRBJ1-4; the D segment could be TRBD1, given 5 matching bases. Based on the germline V gene, the CDR1 and CDR2 sequences are SGDLS and YYNGEE. V is clipped by 4 bases and J by 2 bases, and the sequence between their germline boundaries is 9 bases long. The CDR3 runs 14 residues from the cysteine to the phenylalanine. The entry retains the CDR3 DNA only, 42 bases that are in frame from base 1.